The T cell receptor beta chain under discussion was sequenced for a study of regulatory T cells in long-lasting Graves disease. Germline CDR1 MRHNA, CDR2 SNTAGT. V shed 8 bases and J shed 3 bases, with 7 bases lying between them. This CDR3 has 11 amino acids. The authors built TCR beta libraries using iRepertoire HTBI primers and Arm-PCR of CDR3 regions. TCRdb redid the calling of the multiplex PCR reads with MiXCR, one entry per CDR3 protein. The sample includes approximately 500,000 distinct CDR3 sequences, 20% to 25% seen only once; the top ten take roughly 7%. Time point here: persistent/refractory GD, antithyroid drugs over 5 years with positive TRAb. Making the TCR library involved RNA that had been extracted from PBMCs. Xi'an, China, was home to the endocrinology department that provided patients. Note on this clonotype: Its antigen is undetermined. A much bigger clone sits one base away, suggesting this may be a read error. This CDR3 fails to terminate in the conserved phenylalanine or tryptophan, so it likely reflects a read error.

Study-level findings and limits: Peripheral blood alone, not thyroid tissue, underwent study.

This specimen was peripheral blood mononuclear cells (PBMCs), taken when the disease was refractory, from a patient treated with antithyroid drugs. The genes are TRBV6-4 and TRBJ1-1; D not certain. The TCR comes from a female donor with Graves disease. The DNA of the CDR3 is TGTGCCAGCCTGGCGGACACTGAAGCTTTCTCT. It codes for CASLADTEAFS.